The clone carrying this T cell receptor (beta chain) was counted a few times. The sample is drawn from a study of blood T cells in healthy people across ages. With a J-beta primer mix and a sample-barcoded 5' primer, a second PCR ran roughly 6 to 12 cycles. TCRdb independently ran MiXCR on the 5' RACE reads; one entry per CDR3 protein. This sample has hundreds of thousands of distinct CDR3 sequences, with just over 55% found just once. Specimen: blood. The TCR was taken from a man in his forties in good health.

Here the CDR3 reads CSASTGTGQHEQYF. CDR3 nucleotide sequence: TGCAGTGCGTCAACCGGGACAGGGCAGCACGAGCAGTACTTC. The chain combines TRBV20-1 with TRBJ2-7, with 9 bases that match TRBD1. Germline lookup yields CDR1 DFQATT and CDR2 SNEGSKA (reference sequence). V dropped 6 bases and J dropped 5; count of bases not matched to a gene: 11. The CDR3 loop spans 14 amino acids.